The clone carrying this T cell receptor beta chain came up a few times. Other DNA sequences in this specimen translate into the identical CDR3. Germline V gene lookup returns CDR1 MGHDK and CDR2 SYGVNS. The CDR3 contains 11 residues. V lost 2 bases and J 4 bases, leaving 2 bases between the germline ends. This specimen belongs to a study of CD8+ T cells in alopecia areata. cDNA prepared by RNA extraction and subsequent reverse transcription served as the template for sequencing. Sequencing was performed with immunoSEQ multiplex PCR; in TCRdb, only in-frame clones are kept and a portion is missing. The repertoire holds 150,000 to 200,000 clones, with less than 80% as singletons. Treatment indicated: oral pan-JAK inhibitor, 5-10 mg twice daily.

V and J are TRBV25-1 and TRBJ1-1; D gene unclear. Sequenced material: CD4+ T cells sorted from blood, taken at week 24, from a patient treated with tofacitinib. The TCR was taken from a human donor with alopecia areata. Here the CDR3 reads CASSEGTEAFF. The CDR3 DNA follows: TGTGCCAGCAGTGAAGGCACTGAAGCTTTCTTT.